Detailed here is one T cell receptor (beta chain). The target antigen is unknown. The J segment lost 6 bases and the V segment lost 2 bases, leaving 5 bases of the junction unmatched. The germline V gene has CDR1 SGHRS and CDR2 YFSETQ. The CDR3 is made up of 14 amino acids. This table comes from immunoSEQ multiplex PCR, and its TCRdb copy is limited to in-frame clones, with some not included. The sample carries about 35,000 clones, about 90% recorded once. The time point is: new active TB diagnosis, blood taken before or within 7 days of starting treatment. Positive smear microscopy and/or M. tuberculosis culture confirmed active disease. These data come from a study of T cells in tuberculosis. General study findings and limits: GMM-specific TCRs were nearer to active tuberculosis alpha repertoires, suggesting expansion. Cases with active tuberculosis were adults, while controls were adolescents.

The chain employs TRBV5-1 and TRBJ2-1; 7 bases match TRBD1. This TCR came from an adult with tuberculosis. Some clones in this sample may be carry-over from other donors' samples. This specimen was PBMCs, taken at tuberculosis diagnosis. The CDR3 bases are TGCGCCAGCAGCTTCTTTGACAGGGTCAATGAGCAGTTCTTC. As protein: CASSFFDRVNEQFF.